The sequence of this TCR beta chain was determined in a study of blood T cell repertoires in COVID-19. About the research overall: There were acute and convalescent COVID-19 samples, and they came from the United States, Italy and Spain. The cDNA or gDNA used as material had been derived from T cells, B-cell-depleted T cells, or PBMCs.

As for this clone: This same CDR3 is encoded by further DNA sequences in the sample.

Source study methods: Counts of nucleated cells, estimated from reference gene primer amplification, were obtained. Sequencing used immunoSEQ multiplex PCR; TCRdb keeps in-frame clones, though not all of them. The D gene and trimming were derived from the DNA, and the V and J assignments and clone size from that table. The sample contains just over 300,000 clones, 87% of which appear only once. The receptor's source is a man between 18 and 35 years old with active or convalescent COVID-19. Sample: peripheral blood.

The CDR3 protein is CSVEGQMNTEAFF. The CDR3 nucleotides are TGCAGCGTTGAAGGGCAGATGAACACTGAAGCTTTCTTT. V and J are TRBV29-1 and TRBJ1-1, with D unclear. V shed 1 base and J shed 0 bases, with 6 bases lying between them. Per the germline V gene, CDR1 is SQVTM and CDR2 is ANQGSEA. The CDR3 has 13 residues.